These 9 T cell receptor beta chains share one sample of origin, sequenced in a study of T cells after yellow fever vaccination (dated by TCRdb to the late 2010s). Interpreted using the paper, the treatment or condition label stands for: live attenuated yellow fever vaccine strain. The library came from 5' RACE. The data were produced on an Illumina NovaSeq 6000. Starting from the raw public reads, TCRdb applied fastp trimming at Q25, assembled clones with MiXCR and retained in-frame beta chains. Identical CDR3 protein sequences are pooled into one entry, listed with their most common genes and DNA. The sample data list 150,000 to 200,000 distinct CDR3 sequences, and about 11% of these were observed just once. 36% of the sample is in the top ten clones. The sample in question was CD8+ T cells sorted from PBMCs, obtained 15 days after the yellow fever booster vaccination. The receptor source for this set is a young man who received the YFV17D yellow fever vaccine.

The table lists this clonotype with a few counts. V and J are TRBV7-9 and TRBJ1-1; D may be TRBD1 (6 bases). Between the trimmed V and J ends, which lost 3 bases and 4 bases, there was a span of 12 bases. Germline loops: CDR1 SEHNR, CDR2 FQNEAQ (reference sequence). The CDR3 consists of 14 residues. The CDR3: CASSFVQGSTEAFF. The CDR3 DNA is TGTGCCAGCAGCTTTGTTCAGGGGAGCACTGAAGCTTTCTTT.

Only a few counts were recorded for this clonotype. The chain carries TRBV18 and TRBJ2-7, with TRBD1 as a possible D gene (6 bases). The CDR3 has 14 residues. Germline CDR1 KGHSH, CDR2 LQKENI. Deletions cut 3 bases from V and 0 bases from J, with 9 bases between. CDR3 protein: CASSPDRYSYEQYF. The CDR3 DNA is TGTGCCAGCTCACCCGACAGGTACTCCTACGAGCAGTACTTC.

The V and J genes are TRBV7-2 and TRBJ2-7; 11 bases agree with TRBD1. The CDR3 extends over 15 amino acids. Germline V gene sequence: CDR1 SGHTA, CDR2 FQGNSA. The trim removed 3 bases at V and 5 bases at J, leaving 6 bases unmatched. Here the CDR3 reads CASSFWGQGDHEQYV. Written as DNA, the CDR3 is TGTGCCAGCAGCTTTTGGGGACAGGGGGACCACGAGCAGTACGTC.

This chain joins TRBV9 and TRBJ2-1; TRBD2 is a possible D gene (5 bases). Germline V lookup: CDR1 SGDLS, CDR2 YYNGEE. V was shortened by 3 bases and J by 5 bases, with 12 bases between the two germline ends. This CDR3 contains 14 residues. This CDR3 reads CASSASGVHNEQFF. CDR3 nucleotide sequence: TGTGCCAGCAGCGCGAGCGGTGTTCACAATGAGCAGTTCTTC.

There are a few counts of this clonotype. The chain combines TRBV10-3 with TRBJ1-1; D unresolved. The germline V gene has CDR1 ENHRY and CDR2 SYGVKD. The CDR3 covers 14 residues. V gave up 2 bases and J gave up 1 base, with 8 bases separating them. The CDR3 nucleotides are TGTGCCATCAGTGAGCCAGGAGGGAACACTGAAGCTTTCTTT. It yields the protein CAISEPGGNTEAFF.

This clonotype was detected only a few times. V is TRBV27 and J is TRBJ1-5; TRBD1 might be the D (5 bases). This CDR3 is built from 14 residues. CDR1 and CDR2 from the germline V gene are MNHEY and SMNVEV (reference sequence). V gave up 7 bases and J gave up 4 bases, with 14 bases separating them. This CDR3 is CASNPGGGNQPQHF. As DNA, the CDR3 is TGTGCCAGCAACCCCGGGGGGGGTAATCAGCCCCAGCATTTT.

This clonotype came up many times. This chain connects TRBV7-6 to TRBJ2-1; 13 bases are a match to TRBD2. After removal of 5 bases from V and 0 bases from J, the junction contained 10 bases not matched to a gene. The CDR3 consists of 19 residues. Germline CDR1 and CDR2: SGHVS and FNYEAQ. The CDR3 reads CASSPSGLAGTDSYNEQFF. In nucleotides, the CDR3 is TGTGCCAGCAGCCCTTCGGGACTAGCGGGGACCGACTCCTACAATGAGCAGTTCTTC.

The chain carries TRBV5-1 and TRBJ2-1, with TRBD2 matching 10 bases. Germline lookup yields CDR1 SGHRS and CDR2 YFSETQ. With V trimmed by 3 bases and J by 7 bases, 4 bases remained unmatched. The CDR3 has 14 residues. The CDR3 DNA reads TGCGCCAGCAGCTGGGGGACTAGCGAAAATGAGCAGTTCTTC. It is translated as CASSWGTSENEQFF. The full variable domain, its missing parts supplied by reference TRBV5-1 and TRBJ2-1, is KAGVTQTPRYLIKTRGQQVTLSCSPISGHRSVSWYQQTPGQGLQFLFEYFSETQRNKGNFPGRFSGRQFSNSRSEMNVSTLELGDSALYLCASSWGTSENEQFFGPGTRLTVL.

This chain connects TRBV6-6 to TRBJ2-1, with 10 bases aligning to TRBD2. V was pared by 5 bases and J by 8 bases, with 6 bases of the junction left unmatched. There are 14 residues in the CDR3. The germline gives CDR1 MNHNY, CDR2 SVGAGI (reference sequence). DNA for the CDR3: TGTGCCAGCAGTATCCTAGCGGGGGCCGATGAGCAGTTCTTC. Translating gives CASSILAGADEQFF.